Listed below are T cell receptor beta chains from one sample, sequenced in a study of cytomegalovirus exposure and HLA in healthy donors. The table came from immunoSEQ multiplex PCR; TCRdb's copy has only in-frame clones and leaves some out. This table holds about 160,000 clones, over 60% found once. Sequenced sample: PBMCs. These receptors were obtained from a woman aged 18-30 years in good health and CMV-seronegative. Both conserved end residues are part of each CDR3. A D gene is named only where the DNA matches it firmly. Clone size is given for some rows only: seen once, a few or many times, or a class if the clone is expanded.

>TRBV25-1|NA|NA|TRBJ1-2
CASSEGGRGALGNYGYTF
TGTGCCAGCAGTGAAGGAGGCAGGGGAGCCCTGGGAAACTATGGCTACACCTTC
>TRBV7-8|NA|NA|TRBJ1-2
CASSSGVGASGYGYTF
TGTGCCAGCAGCTCCGGCGTGGGGGCCTCTGGGTATGGCTACACCTTC
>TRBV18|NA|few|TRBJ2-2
CASSPGENTGELFF
TGTGCCAGCTCACCCGGGGAGAACACCGGGGAGCTGTTTTTT
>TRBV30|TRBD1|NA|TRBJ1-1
CAWSRPGGYTEAFF
TGTGCCTGGAGTCGCCCAGGGGGCTACACTGAAGCTTTCTTT
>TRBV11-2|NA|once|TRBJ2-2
CASSFPRDYTGELFF
TGTGCCAGCAGCTTCCCCCGGGACTACACCGGGGAGCTGTTTTTT
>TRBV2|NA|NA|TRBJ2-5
CASSARETQYF
TGTGCCAGCAGTGCTCGGGAGACCCAGTACTTC
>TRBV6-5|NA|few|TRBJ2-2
CASSPDRNTGELFF
TGTGCCAGCAGCCCGGACAGGAACACCGGGGAGCTGTTTTTT
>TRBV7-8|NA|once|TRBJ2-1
CASSGPRVEQFF
TGTGCCAGCAGCGGTCCACGAGTCGAGCAGTTCTTC
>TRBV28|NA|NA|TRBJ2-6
CASSSGSGANVLTF
TGTGCCAGCAGTTCCGGCTCTGGGGCCAACGTCCTGACTTTC
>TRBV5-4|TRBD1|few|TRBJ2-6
CASSQGTGSGANVLTF
TGTGCCAGCAGCCAAGGGACAGGCTCTGGGGCCAACGTCCTGACTTTC
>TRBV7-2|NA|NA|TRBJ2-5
CASSSELTTRETQYF
TGTGCCAGCAGCTCAGAGCTGACGACACGAGAGACCCAGTACTTC
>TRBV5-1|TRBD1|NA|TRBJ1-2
CASTSSFGQARDGYTF
TGCGCCAGCACCTCCTCTTTTGGACAGGCACGGGATGGCTACACCTTC
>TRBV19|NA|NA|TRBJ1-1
CASSIPMNTEAFF
TGTGCCAGTAGTATCCCTATGAACACTGAAGCTTTCTTT
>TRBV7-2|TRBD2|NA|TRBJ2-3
CASSPRLAGGPDTQYF
TGTGCCAGCAGCCCTCGACTAGCGGGGGGGCCAGATACGCAGTATTTT
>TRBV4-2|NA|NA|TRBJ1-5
CASSPQAGILGQPQHF
TGTGCCAGCAGCCCCCAAGCGGGGATCCTGGGTCAGCCCCAGCATTTT
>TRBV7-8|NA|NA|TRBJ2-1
CASSPMGGTYNEQFF
TGTGCCAGCAGCCCCATGGGGGGAACCTACAATGAGCAGTTCTTC
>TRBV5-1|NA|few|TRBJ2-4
CASSLDTGTSSKNIQYF
TGCGCCAGCAGCTTGGATACAGGGACCTCATCCAAAAACATTCAGTACTTC
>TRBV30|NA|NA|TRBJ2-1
CAWSVRAANEQFF
TGTGCCTGGAGTGTACGTGCGGCCAATGAGCAGTTCTTC
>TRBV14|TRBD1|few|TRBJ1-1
CASSPGQGRGAFF
TGTGCCAGCAGCCCAGGACAGGGTAGGGGGGCTTTCTTT
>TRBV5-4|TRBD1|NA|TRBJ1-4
CASSLPTGMNEKLFF
TGTGCCAGCAGCCTACCGACAGGGATGAATGAAAAACTGTTTTTT
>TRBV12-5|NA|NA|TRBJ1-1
CASGLGAGPNTEAFF
TGTGCTAGTGGTTTGGGGGCGGGCCCGAACACTGAAGCTTTCTTT
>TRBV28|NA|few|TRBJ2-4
CASSSPTEGVAKNIQYF
TGTGCCAGCAGTTCACCAACTGAGGGCGTAGCCAAAAACATTCAGTACTTC
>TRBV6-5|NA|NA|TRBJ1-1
CASSPMGLNTEAFF
TGTGCCAGCAGCCCTATGGGGCTGAACACTGAAGCTTTCTTT
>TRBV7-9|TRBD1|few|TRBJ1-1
CASTDRGLEAFF
TGTGCCAGCACCGACAGGGGGCTTGAAGCTTTCTTT
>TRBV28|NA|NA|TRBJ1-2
CASSSETPGFNGYTF
TGTGCCAGCAGTTCAGAAACCCCGGGGTTTAATGGCTACACCTTC
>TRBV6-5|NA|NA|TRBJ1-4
CASARIDSTNEKLFF
TGTGCCAGCGCTAGAATCGATTCAACTAATGAAAAACTGTTTTTT
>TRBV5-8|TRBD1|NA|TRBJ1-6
CASSTWTGGGSPLHF
TGTGCCAGCAGCACGTGGACAGGGGGTGGATCACCCCTCCACTTT
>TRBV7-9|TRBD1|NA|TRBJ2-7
CASSATTGGGYEQYF
TGTGCCAGCAGCGCCACCACAGGGGGTGGCTACGAGCAGTACTTC
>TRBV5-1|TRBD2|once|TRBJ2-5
CASSFSGGQETQYF
TGCGCCAGCAGCTTCTCGGGGGGCCAAGAGACCCAGTACTTC
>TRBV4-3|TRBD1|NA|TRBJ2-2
CASSQGQGSTGELFF
TGCGCCAGCAGCCAGGGACAGGGAAGCACCGGGGAGCTGTTTTTT
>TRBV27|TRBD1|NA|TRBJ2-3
CASSLYLGTGAPGTDTQYF
TGTGCCAGCAGTTTATATCTGGGGACAGGGGCCCCCGGGACAGATACGCAGTATTTT
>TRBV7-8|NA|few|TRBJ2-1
CASSPRRGRNEQFF
TGTGCCAGCAGCCCTAGGAGGGGTCGGAATGAGCAGTTCTTC
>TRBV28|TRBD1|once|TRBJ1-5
CASRDRGAYQPQHF
TGTGCCAGCCGAGACAGGGGGGCCTATCAGCCCCAGCATTTT
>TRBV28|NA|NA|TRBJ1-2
CASQHDSNYGYTF
TGTGCCAGTCAGCATGACAGTAACTATGGCTACACCTTC
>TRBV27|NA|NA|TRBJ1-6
CASRDNNSPLHF
TGTGCCAGCAGAGACAACAATTCACCCCTCCACTTT
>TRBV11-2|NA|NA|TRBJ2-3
CASSLSGTDTQYF
TGTGCCAGCAGCTTATCGGGCACAGATACGCAGTATTTT
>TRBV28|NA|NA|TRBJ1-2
CASSNPRGGYTF
TGTGCCAGCAGTAACCCCCGGGGAGGCTACACCTTC
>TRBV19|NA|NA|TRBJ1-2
CASSLSGGAEGYGYTF
TGTGCCAGTAGTTTATCAGGAGGGGCAGAGGGCTATGGCTACACCTTC
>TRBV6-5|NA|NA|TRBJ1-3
CASSPDSLSGNTIYF
TGTGCCAGCAGCCCGGACAGCCTCTCTGGAAACACCATATATTTT
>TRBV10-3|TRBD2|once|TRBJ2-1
CAISESGGTSGSNEQFF
TGTGCCATCAGTGAGTCGGGCGGGACTAGCGGAAGCAATGAGCAGTTCTTC
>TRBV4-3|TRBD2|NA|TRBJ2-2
CASSQPQGLAGTGELFF
TGCGCCAGCAGCCAACCCCAGGGACTAGCGGGCACCGGGGAGCTGTTTTTT
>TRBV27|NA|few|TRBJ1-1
CASSLQGLTEAFF
TGTGCCAGCAGTTTACAGGGGTTGACTGAAGCTTTCTTT